This T cell receptor (beta chain) was identified during a study of blood T cells in healthy people across ages. Study observations and caveats: Age advanced and TCR beta diversity per million T cells fell, roughly linearly. It was the long-lived donors that had more naive CD4+ cells and higher diversity than aged donors.

This clonotype was detected many times. Its target is not known. Germline CDR1 reads DFQATT; CDR2 reads SNEGSKA (reference sequence). The CDR3 totals 14 residues. V was shortened by 3 bases and J by 3 bases, with 11 bases between the two germline ends. Through a sample-barcoded 5' primer and a J-beta primer mix, a second PCR was run for roughly 7 to 11 cycles. Each cDNA molecule received a tag from a template-switch adaptor that had 12 random nucleotides. Each CDR3 protein gets one entry after TCRdb re-called the 5' RACE reads with MiXCR. Counted here are about 650,000 distinct CDR3 sequences, about a third occurring once; the ten biggest clones make up approximately 15%.

The genes are TRBV20-1 and TRBJ1-4; D is ambiguous. Sequencing was carried out using blood. This TCR derives from a woman of 80 years or more in good health. Here the CDR3 DNA reads TGCAGTGCTAGGGACTCTGGTTCTAATGAAAAACTGTTTTTT. Amino acids: CSARDSGSNEKLFF.